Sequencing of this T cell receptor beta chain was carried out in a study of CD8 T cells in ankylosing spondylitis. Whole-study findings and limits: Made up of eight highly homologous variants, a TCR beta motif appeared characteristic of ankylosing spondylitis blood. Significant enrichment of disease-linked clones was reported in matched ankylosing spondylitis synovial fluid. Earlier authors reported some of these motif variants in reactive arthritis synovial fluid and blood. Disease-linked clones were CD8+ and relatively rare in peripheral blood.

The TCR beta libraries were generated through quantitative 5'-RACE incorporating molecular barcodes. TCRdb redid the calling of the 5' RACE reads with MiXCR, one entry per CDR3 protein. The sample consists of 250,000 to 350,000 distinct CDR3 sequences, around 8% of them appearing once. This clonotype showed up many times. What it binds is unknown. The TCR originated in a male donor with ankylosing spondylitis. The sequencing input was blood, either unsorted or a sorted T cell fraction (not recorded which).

The chain's CDR3 is CASSQGASNQPQHF. The DNA of the CDR3 is TGTGCCAGCAGTCAGGGGGCGAGCAATCAGCCCCAGCATTTT. The chain links TRBV6-2 or TRBV6-3 to TRBJ1-5, with 8 bases identical to TRBD1. The length of the CDR3 is 14 residues. Losses at the gene ends were 5 bases for V and 1 base for J; bases not matched to a gene: 1. The germline V gene has CDR1 MNHEY and CDR2 SVGEGT.